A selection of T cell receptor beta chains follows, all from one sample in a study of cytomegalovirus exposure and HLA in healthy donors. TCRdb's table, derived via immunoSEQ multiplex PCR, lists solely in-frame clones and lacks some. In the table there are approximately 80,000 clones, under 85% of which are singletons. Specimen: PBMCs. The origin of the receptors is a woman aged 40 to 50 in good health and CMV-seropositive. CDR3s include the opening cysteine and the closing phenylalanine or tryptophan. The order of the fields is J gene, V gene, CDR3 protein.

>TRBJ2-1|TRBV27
CASRIEGLAVREQFF
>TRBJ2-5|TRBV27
CATRTTGGVETQYF
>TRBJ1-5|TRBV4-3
CASSQDRGQPQHF
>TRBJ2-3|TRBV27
CASSPRTNTDTQYF
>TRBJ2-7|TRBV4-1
CASSPQGDSYEQYF
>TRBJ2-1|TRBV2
CASSEASGLRQFF
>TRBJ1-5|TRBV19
CASSTGTDNQPQHF
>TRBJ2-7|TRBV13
CASSPGGRSYEQYF
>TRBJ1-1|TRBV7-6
CASSLGWGPDTEAFF
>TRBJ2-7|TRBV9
CASSVGVAGGPDEQYF
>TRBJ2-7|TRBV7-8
CASSSPTGSYEQYF
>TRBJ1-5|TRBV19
CASSMGRLPGQPQHF
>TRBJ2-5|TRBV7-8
CASTKDRGFLETQYF
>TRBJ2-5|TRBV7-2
CASSLGGQGASAPQETQYF
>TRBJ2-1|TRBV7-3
CASSPTGANEQFF
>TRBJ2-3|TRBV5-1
CASSPDRAGVSTDTQYF
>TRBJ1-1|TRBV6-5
CASSPQALLFTEAFF
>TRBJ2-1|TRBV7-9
CASSLQRNYNEQFF
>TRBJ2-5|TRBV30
CAWFPGPGRATETQYF
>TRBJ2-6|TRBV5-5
CASSAYTSGANVLTF
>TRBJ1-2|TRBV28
CASLRQEDGYTF
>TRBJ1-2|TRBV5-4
CASSLVGRNYGYTF
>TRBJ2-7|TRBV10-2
CASRTSGSGSYEQYF
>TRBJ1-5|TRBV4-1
CASSQSELNQPQHF
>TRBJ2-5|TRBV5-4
CASSPQKRGMGETQYF